Presented here are 23 T cell receptor beta chains from one specimen sequenced in a study of cytomegalovirus exposure and HLA in healthy donors. PCR involved 60 Vbeta and 13 Jbeta primers. Here immunoSEQ multiplex PCR was the method, and the copy in TCRdb shows in-frame clones only, minus some. This sample has 210,000 or so clones, with about 87% found just once. Sample: PBMCs. These receptors were obtained from a man in his thirties or forties in good health and CMV-seronegative.

This sequence joins TRBV5-4 and TRBJ2-3, with D possibly TRBD1 on 6 matching bases. The CDR3 runs 19 residues. Trimming pared 1 base from V and 3 bases from J, leaving 24 bases between. Germline V lookup: CDR1 SGHNT, CDR2 YYREEE (reference sequence). CDR3 amino acids: CASSLSWIQGGLGTDTQYF. The CDR3 DNA reads as TGTGCCAGCAGCTTGAGTTGGATACAGGGTGGATTAGGGACAGATACGCAGTATTTT.

The CDR3 reads CASSYRTAPPLHF. CDR3 nucleotide sequence: TGTGCCAGCAGTTACAGGACAGCTCCCCCCCTCCACTTT. The V and J genes are TRBV27 and TRBJ1-6, with a possible D match to TRBD1 (6 bases). Trimming stripped 4 bases from V and 13 bases from J, with 14 bases between. Germline V CDR1 and CDR2: MNHEY, SMNVEV (reference sequence). This CDR3 is 13 amino acids long.

V gene TRBV2 combines with J gene TRBJ2-1; the match to TRBD1 covers 8 bases. Germline values: CDR1 SNHLY, CDR2 FYNNEI. CDR3 length: 13 residues. The junction had 2 bases not matched to a gene; V was cut back by 0 bases and J by 10 bases. The CDR3 nucleotides are TGTGCCAGCAGTGAAGCCCGGACAGGGGAGCAGTTCTTC. Protein sequence: CASSEARTGEQFF.

This rearrangement joins TRBV14 to TRBJ1-1, with 11 bases matching TRBD1. This CDR3 is built from 19 residues. Germline V lookup: CDR1 SGHDN, CDR2 FVKESK. Losses at the gene ends were 3 bases for V and 4 bases for J; bases not matched to a gene: 16. In DNA form, the CDR3 reads TGTGCCAGCAGCCACTTTTTTTCGGACGTCGGGACAGGGGGCACTGAAGCTTTCTTT. Translating gives CASSHFFSDVGTGGTEAFF.

The chain combines TRBV5-4 with TRBJ2-7; D remains unclear. There are 16 residues in the CDR3. The germline V gene encodes CDR1 SGHNT and CDR2 YYREEE (reference sequence). The V gene lost 1 base and the J gene lost 1 base, with 15 bases spanning the gap. CDR3 sequence: CASSLSLRHESYEQYF. The DNA of the CDR3 is TGTGCCAGCAGCTTGTCGTTGAGACATGAGTCCTACGAGCAGTACTTC.

This sequence joins TRBV5-6 and TRBJ2-7, with D maybe TRBD1 (6 bases). The V end lost 6 bases, the J end lost 6 bases, and 25 bases lay between the germline ends. The length of the CDR3 is 16 residues. CDR1 is SGHDT and CDR2 is YYEEEE in the germline V gene. This CDR3 is CASNRDGETFFPEQYF. In nucleotides, the CDR3 is TGTGCCAGCAACAGGGATGGGGAGACATTCTTTCCCGAGCAGTACTTC.

In regard to this clone: The sample has other DNA sequences that encode this CDR3 too. The gene calls are TRBV5-1 and TRBJ1-6, with 7 positions matching TRBD1. The CDR3 is made up of 16 amino acids. Looked up from germline, CDR1 is SGHRS and CDR2 is YFSETQ. Losses at the gene ends were 4 bases for V and 7 bases for J; bases not matched to a gene: 11. Here the CDR3 reads CASSTRTGDGNSPLHF. The CDR3 region has the DNA TGCGCCAGCAGCACTCGTACAGGGGACGGAAATTCACCCCTCCACTTT.

The chain employs TRBV19 and TRBJ2-7; possible D gene TRBD1, 7 bases. Trimming pared 4 bases from V and 3 bases from J, leaving 16 bases between. Germline-derived CDR1 and CDR2 are LNHDA and SQIVND (reference sequence). The CDR3 spans 15 residues. The CDR3 loop is CASSKPGGTYYEQYF. CDR3 sequence (DNA): TGTGCCAGTAGTAAACCAGGGGGGACTTACTACGAGCAGTACTTC. The full variable domain, in which reference TRBV19 and TRBJ2-7 provide the parts outside the CDR3, is DGGITQSPKYLFRKEGQNVTLSCEQNLNHDAMYWYRQDPGQGLRLIYYSQIVNDFQKGDIAEGYSVSREKKESFPLTVTSAQKNPTAFYLCASSKPGGTYYEQYFGPGTRLTVT.

This chain connects TRBV6-5 to TRBJ1-1; D unresolved. This CDR3 contains 13 residues. CDR1 is MNHEY, CDR2 SVGAGI, per germline. V was pared by 6 bases and J by 5 bases, with 13 bases between. CDR3 in DNA: TGTGCCAGCAGACCCCCCTATCGGACTGAAGCTTTCTTT. Translated, it gives CASRPPYRTEAFF.

This clone came up once. V usage is TRBV5-5 and J usage is TRBJ1-2; 7 bases align to TRBD1. This CDR3 spans 13 amino acids. The V and J ends lost 5 bases and 6 bases, in that order; junction bases with no gene match: 7. CDR1 is SGHKS and CDR2 is YYEKEE in the germline V gene (reference sequence). In DNA form, the CDR3 reads TGTGCCAGCAGACCACAGGGGCTGGATGGCTACACCTTC. Encoded protein: CASRPQGLDGYTF.

The V and J genes are TRBV7-9 and TRBJ1-1; no clear D gene. Germline loops: CDR1 SEHNR, CDR2 FQNEAQ (reference sequence). Trimming pared 4 bases from V and 10 bases from J, leaving 7 bases between. The CDR3 has 10 residues. CDR3 protein: CASSSEGAFF. In DNA, the CDR3 is TGTGCCAGCAGCTCCGAGGGAGCTTTCTTT.

This chain joins TRBV27 and TRBJ2-5; 7 bases line up with TRBD2. CDR3 length: 15 residues. Germline CDR1 reads MNHEY; CDR2 reads SMNVEV (reference sequence). The ends lost 4 bases at V and 0 bases at J; junction bases unmatched: 5. The CDR3 sequence is CASSSSGLDQETQYF. In DNA, the CDR3 is TGTGCCAGCAGTTCTAGCGGACTAGACCAAGAGACCCAGTACTTC.

This clone was picked up one time. This chain links TRBV11-2 with TRBJ2-1; D ambiguous. This CDR3 spans 15 amino acids. Germline V gene lookup returns CDR1 SGHAT and CDR2 FQNNGV. Trimming stripped 2 bases from V and 4 bases from J, with 12 bases between. CDR3 DNA sequence: TGTGCCAGCAGCTTAATCCGAGAGGTATACAATGAGCAGTTCTTC. Translated, it gives CASSLIREVYNEQFF. Based on the CDR3 plus reference TRBV11-2 and TRBJ2-1, the full variable domain is EAGVAQSPRYKIIEKRQSVAFWCNPISGHATLYWYQQILGQGPKLLIQFQNNGVVDDSQLPKDRFSAERLKGVDSTLKIQPAKLEDSAVYLCASSLIREVYNEQFFGPGTRLTVL.

The chain couples TRBV27 to TRBJ1-5; D call uncertain. CDR1 is MNHEY and CDR2 is SMNVEV in the germline V gene (reference sequence). This CDR3 has 12 amino acids. Trimming pared 3 bases from V and 3 bases from J, leaving 3 bases between. For the CDR3, the DNA is TGTGCCAGCAGTTTCTACAATCAGCCCCAGCATTTT. Amino acids: CASSFYNQPQHF.

The rearrangement uses TRBV6-5 and TRBJ1-3, with TRBD1 matching 7 bases. V shed 10 bases, J shed 2 bases, and the junction held 5 bases outside the gene matches. From germline, CDR1 is MNHEY and CDR2 SVGAGI. The CDR3 consists of 13 residues. As DNA, the CDR3 is TGTGCCACCAGGGACAGTACTGGAAACACCATATATTTT. Encoded protein: CATRDSTGNTIYF.

The chain employs TRBV9 and TRBJ1-3; possible D gene TRBD1, 6 bases. The V gene's germline CDR1 is SGDLS and CDR2 YYNGEE. V lost 4 bases and J lost 0, with 11 bases in between. This CDR3 has 15 residues. Here the CDR3 DNA reads TGTGCCAGCAGCCCGGGACACCGCTCTGGAAACACCATATATTTT. Translated, it gives CASSPGHRSGNTIYF. The variable domain in full, with the rest retrieved from reference TRBV9 and TRBJ1-3, is DSGVTQTPKHLITATGQRVTLRCSPRSGDLSVYWYQQSLDQGLQFLIQYYNGEERAKGNILERFSAQQFPDLHSELNLSSLELGDSALYFCASSPGHRSGNTIYFGEGSWLTVV.

The chain joins TRBV6-5 to TRBJ1-1; possible D gene TRBD1, 6 bases. Trimming cost V 5 bases and J 7 bases, with 11 bases left between them. The CDR3 spans 12 residues. Germline V lookup: CDR1 MNHEY, CDR2 SVGAGI. The CDR3 loop is CASSRGQFEAFF. The CDR3 nucleotides read TGTGCCAGCAGTCGAGGACAGTTTGAAGCTTTCTTT.

This rearrangement joins TRBV28 to TRBJ1-2; 9 nucleotides match TRBD1. CDR3 size: 13 residues. The V gene end was trimmed by 4 bases and the J gene end by 6 bases; junction bases not matched to a gene: 3. Germline-derived CDR1 and CDR2 are MDHEN and SYDVKM. The CDR3 reads CASSWDRDNGYTF. In DNA, the CDR3 is TGTGCCAGCAGTTGGGACAGGGACAATGGCTACACCTTC.

The chain employs TRBV30 and TRBJ2-3, with D unclear. Trimming stripped 4 bases from V and 4 bases from J, with 12 bases between. The length of the CDR3 is 13 residues. The V gene's germline CDR1 is GTSNPN and CDR2 SVGIG (reference sequence). The CDR3 sequence: CAWNYGSADTQYF. In DNA form, the CDR3 reads TGTGCCTGGAACTACGGGTCGGCAGATACGCAGTATTTT.

V usage is TRBV19 and J usage is TRBJ1-5, with 9 bases matching TRBD1. This CDR3 has 15 residues. The junction had 9 bases not matched to a gene; V was cut back by 7 bases and J by 5 bases. Germline CDR1 and CDR2: LNHDA and SQIVND (reference sequence). The CDR3 sequence is CASTNDGTGHQPQHF. Written as DNA, the CDR3 is TGTGCCAGTACAAATGACGGGACAGGGCATCAGCCCCAGCATTTT.

The V call is TRBV5-6, the J call TRBJ2-7, with TRBD2 identical over 10 bases. J was trimmed by 4 bases and V by 4 bases; bases with no gene match: 11. Looked up from germline, CDR1 is SGHDT and CDR2 is YYEEEE. The CDR3 totals 16 residues. The CDR3 DNA follows: TGTGCCAGCAGCCGAACCGGGACTAGCGTTCTGTACGAGCAGTACTTC. Residues: CASSRTGTSVLYEQYF. The variable domain in full, completed from reference TRBV5-6 and TRBJ2-7, reads DAGVTQSPTHLIKTRGQQVTLRCSPKSGHDTVSWYQQALGQGPQFIFQYYEEEERQRGNFPDRFSGHQFPNYSSELNVNALLLGDSALYLCASSRTGTSVLYEQYFGPGTRLTVT.

This clone was seen more than once but under ten times. This chain joins TRBV7-9 and TRBJ1-4; the D gene is possibly TRBD1 (6 bases). This CDR3 has 14 residues. Germline V gene sequence: CDR1 SEHNR, CDR2 FQNEAQ (reference sequence). V was trimmed by 1 base and J by 5 bases, leaving 8 bases between them. The CDR3 DNA reads as TGTGCCAGCAGCTTAGGGCAGGGGAATGAAAAACTGTTTTTT. Translated, it gives CASSLGQGNEKLFF.

The chain links TRBV28 to TRBJ1-2; TRBD1 matches at 10 bases. The CDR3 runs to 15 residues. The V gene end was trimmed by 6 bases and the J gene end by 6 bases; junction bases not matched to a gene: 10. The germline V gene has CDR1 MDHEN and CDR2 SYDVKM. CDR3 sequence: CASRETGGGTDGYTF. The CDR3 region has the DNA TGTGCCAGCAGGGAGACAGGGGGCGGTACGGATGGCTACACCTTC.